The present TCR beta chain was sequenced within a study of T cell responses to AZD1222 COVID-19 vaccine. There are 14 residues in the CDR3. Per the germline V gene, CDR1 is ENHRY and CDR2 is SYGVKD. V lost 11 bases to trimming and J lost 2 bases; unmatched junction nucleotides: 9. About this clone itself: Its target is not known.

Doses given second, at about 4 or about 12 weeks, were pooled. Study-wide findings and caveats: Scientists sampled the repertoires only once the peak T cell response had passed. At study baseline, merely five or six AZD1222 recipients were seropositive.

Sequenced by immunoSEQ multiplex PCR; TCRdb stores in-frame clones only, minus some. The sample consists of approximately 61,000 clones, around 81% of them appearing once. V usage is TRBV10-3 and J usage is TRBJ2-3; 8 bases align to TRBD1. The sample consisted of peripheral blood, taken 28 days after the second AZD1222 dose. The clonotype originates from an adult who received the AZD1222 COVID-19 vaccine. In DNA, the CDR3 is TGTGCCGCTAGACAGGGGTCCTCCACAGATACGCAGTATTTT. This translates into CAARQGSSTDTQYF.